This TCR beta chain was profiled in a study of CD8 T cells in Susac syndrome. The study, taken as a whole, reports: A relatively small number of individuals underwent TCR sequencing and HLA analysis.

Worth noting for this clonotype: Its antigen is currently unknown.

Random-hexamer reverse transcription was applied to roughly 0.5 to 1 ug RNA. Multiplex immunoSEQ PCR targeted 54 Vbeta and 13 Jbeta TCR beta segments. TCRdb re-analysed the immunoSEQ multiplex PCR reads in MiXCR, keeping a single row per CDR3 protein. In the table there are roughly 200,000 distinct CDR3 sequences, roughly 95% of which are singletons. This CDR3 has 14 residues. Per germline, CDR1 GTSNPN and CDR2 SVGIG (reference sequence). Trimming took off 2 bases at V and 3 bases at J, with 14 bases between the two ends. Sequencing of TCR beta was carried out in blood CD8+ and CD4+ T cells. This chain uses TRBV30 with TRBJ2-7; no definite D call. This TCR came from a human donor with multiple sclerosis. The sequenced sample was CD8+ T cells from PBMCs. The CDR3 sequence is CAWSPLPPSYEQYF. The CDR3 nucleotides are TGTGCCTGGAGTCCTCTCCCCCCTAGCTACGAGCAGTACTTC.